This T cell receptor (beta chain) was identified in a study of blood T cell repertoires in COVID-19. Study as a whole: Some COVID-19 samples were acute and others convalescent; all came from the United States, Italy and Spain.

The CDR3 spans 17 residues. The germline V gene encodes CDR1 MNHEY and CDR2 SMNVEV (reference sequence). V gave up 5 bases and J gave up 4 bases; unmatched junction bases: 10. This clone was seen a single time. The study drew participants aged roughly 18 to 95 years from 20 to 30 US areas. Cohort placement rested on clinical history that participants reported themselves. Two negative PCRs, clearance, or symptom resolution characterized the recovered Cohort 3 donors. Sequencing used immunoSEQ multiplex PCR; TCRdb keeps in-frame clones, though not all of them. The sample records over 150,000 clones, 80% to 85% being singletons.

Sequencing was carried out using PBMCs or T cells enriched from blood (not recorded which). The J gene is TRBJ2-1, the V gene TRBV27, with TRBD2 matching over 11 bases. This TCR derives from a man in his forties who had recovered from COVID-19. CDR3 region: CASSASSSGGPYNEQFF. The CDR3 DNA reads as TGTGCCAGCAGTGCCTCATCTAGCGGGGGGCCTTACAATGAGCAGTTCTTC.